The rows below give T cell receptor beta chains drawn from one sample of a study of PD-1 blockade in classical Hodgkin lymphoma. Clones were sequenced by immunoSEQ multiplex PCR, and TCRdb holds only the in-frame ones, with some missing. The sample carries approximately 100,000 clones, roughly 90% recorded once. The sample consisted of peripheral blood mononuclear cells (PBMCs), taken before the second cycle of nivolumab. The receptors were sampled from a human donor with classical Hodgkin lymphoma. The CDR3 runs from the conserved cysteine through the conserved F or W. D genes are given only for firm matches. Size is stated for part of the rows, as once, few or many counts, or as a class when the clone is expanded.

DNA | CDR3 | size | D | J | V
TGCAGCGTTGAAGCGCCGCGGAAGCTATCTAGCTATGGCTACACCTTC | CSVEAPRKLSSYGYTF | - | - | TRBJ1-2 | TRBV29-1
TGCGCCAGCAGCCAAGATGAGGGATTTGGAAATGAGCAGTTCTTC | CASSQDEGFGNEQFF | - | - | TRBJ2-1 | TRBV4-1
TGTGCCAGCAGTTTCCCCGGGTCTTCCTGGCAGTTCTTC | CASSFPGSSWQFF | - | - | TRBJ2-1 | TRBV28
TGTGCCAGTAGTATGGGACTTGATTTGGATGAGCAGTTCTTC | CASSMGLDLDEQFF | - | - | TRBJ2-1 | TRBV19
TGTGCCAGCAGTTTAGGGGGAGGAGGGGTTTGGAGCGGCTACACCTTC | CASSLGGGGVWSGYTF | - | - | TRBJ1-2 | TRBV28
TGTGCCAGCAGCCCCCGGACAGCCTACGAGCAGTACTTC | CASSPRTAYEQYF | once | - | TRBJ2-7 | TRBV9
TGTGCCAGCACCCAAAAAGCTAGCGGGGGATACAATGAGCAGTTCTTC | CASTQKASGGYNEQFF | - | TRBD2 | TRBJ2-1 | TRBV7-9
TGTGCCAGCAGCTCCGATTACGGGTCGAGTCAGCCCCAGCATTTT | CASSSDYGSSQPQHF | - | - | TRBJ1-5 | TRBV7-2
TGTGCCAGCAGCTCGGACAGGGGGCTCACCGGGGAGCTGTTTTTT | CASSSDRGLTGELFF | - | TRBD1 | TRBJ2-2 | TRBV5-4
TGTGCCAGCAGTGAACCCCCCCCACTTATCGGAAACACCATATATTTT | CASSEPPPLIGNTIYF | - | - | TRBJ1-3 | TRBV6-1
TGTGCCACCAGCAGCGGTGGTGGGTGGACCCAGTACTTC | CATSSGGGWTQYF | - | - | TRBJ2-5 | TRBV15
TGCGCCAGCAGCTTGGGCAATGATCAGCCCCAGCATTTT | CASSLGNDQPQHF | - | - | TRBJ1-5 | TRBV5-1
TGTGCCAGCAGCTTTCACAGGGCTGATCCAGAGACCCAGTACTTC | CASSFHRADPETQYF | - | - | TRBJ2-5 | TRBV7-6
TGTGCCAGCACGGTCGCGGGGTACACAGATACGCAGTATTTT | CASTVAGYTDTQYF | - | - | TRBJ2-3 | TRBV16
TGTGCCAGCAGCGTAGGGACAGGGTGGAACTATGGCTACACCTTC | CASSVGTGWNYGYTF | - | TRBD1 | TRBJ1-2 | TRBV9
TGTGCCAGCAGCCGCGCAGCGGGCGTCCAGTACGAGCAGTACTTC | CASSRAAGVQYEQYF | - | - | TRBJ2-7 | TRBV4-2
TGTGCCAGCTCACCAAAAAAGCTAGCGGGGGTAGTCCCTGGCACAGATACGCAGTATTTT | CASSPKKLAGVVPGTDTQYF | - | TRBD2 | TRBJ2-3 | TRBV18
TGTGCCAACAGTCCTTCCACAGATACGCAGTATTTT | CANSPSTDTQYF | - | - | TRBJ2-3 | TRBV27
TGTGCCAGCAGTGCACAGGTCGGGCAGATGCCCCAGCATTTT | CASSAQVGQMPQHF | - | - | TRBJ1-5 | TRBV27
TGTGCCTGGAGCGAGGGGGCCGAGCAGTACTTC | CAWSEGAEQYF | - | TRBD1 | TRBJ2-7 | TRBV30
TGTGCCAGCAGCTCCCGGGGACAGCCGGAAGAGACCCAGTACTTC | CASSSRGQPEETQYF | - | TRBD1 | TRBJ2-5 | TRBV7-9
TGCGCCAGCAGCCAAGAGGGGGGTACCTACAATGAGCAGTTCTTC | CASSQEGGTYNEQFF | - | - | TRBJ2-1 | TRBV4-3
TGTGCCAGCTCACCAGAGGGGAGCACTGAAGCTTTCTTT | CASSPEGSTEAFF | - | - | TRBJ1-1 | TRBV18
TGCGCCAGCAGCCACGGGACTTCCAATGAGCAGTTCTTC | CASSHGTSNEQFF | - | - | TRBJ2-1 | TRBV5-1
TGTGCCAGTAAGGGCCGCAGCTCCTACGAGCAGTACTTC | CASKGRSSYEQYF | - | - | TRBJ2-7 | TRBV19
TGTGCCAGCAGTAAAACAACAGTAAACACTGAAGCTTTCTTT | CASSKTTVNTEAFF | once | - | TRBJ1-1 | TRBV6-5
TGCGCCAGCAGTCGGACAGGGGGCAGAAACACCATATATTTT | CASSRTGGRNTIYF | - | TRBD1 | TRBJ1-3 | TRBV5-1
TGTGCCAGCAGCTTAAAATATCGGGGAAACTTCTATGGCTACACCTTC | CASSLKYRGNFYGYTF | - | - | TRBJ1-2 | TRBV7-9
TGTGCCAGCAGCTTGGACGGGGGAGGGGAGACCCAGTACTTC | CASSLDGGGETQYF | - | TRBD2 | TRBJ2-5 | TRBV7-7
TGTGCCAGCAGTGTGGACAGGGTTGGCAATCAGCCCCAGCATTTT | CASSVDRVGNQPQHF | - | TRBD1 | TRBJ1-5 | TRBV28
TGTGCCAGCAGTTACTCCACACAGGGAACCTACGAGCAGTACTTC | CASSYSTQGTYEQYF | - | - | TRBJ2-7 | TRBV6-5
TGCGCCAGCAGCTTGGTCCTAGTGCTGCGGGAGACCACAGATACGCAGTATTTT | CASSLVLVLRETTDTQYF | - | TRBD2 | TRBJ2-3 | TRBV5-1
TGTGCCAGCAGTTTTCTAAAGGCTGGCACGCAGTATTTT | CASSFLKAGTQYF | - | - | TRBJ2-3 | TRBV28
TGTGCCAGCAGTTACGGGCGGCGAAGCTCCTACGAGCAGTACTTC | CASSYGRRSSYEQYF | - | - | TRBJ2-7 | TRBV6-6
TGTGCCAGCAGCTTTGGTCGCGCCCTTGAAGCTTTCTTT | CASSFGRALEAFF | once | - | TRBJ1-1 | TRBV7-9
TGTGCCAGTAGTATCTTTTTTGGGGGAGGGCCCCAGAATAGCAATCAGCCCCAGCATTTT | CASSIFFGGGPQNSNQPQHF | - | - | TRBJ1-5 | TRBV19
TGTGCCAGCAGCTCCCGGGAGGCTTTCTTT | CASSSREAFF | - | - | TRBJ1-1 | TRBV7-9
TGTGCCAGCAGAACGGTTTGGTTAGCTAACACTGAAGCTTTCTTT | CASRTVWLANTEAFF | - | - | TRBJ1-1 | TRBV27
TGTGCCAGCAGCGGGGGACAGACTCCCGGTGGGGAAAAACTGTTTTTT | CASSGGQTPGGEKLFF | - | TRBD1 | TRBJ1-4 | TRBV9
TGTGCCAGCAGTTCGCGCCCTCCATCAGCCAATGAGCAGTTCTTC | CASSSRPPSANEQFF | - | - | TRBJ2-1 | TRBV6-5
TGTGCAGGAGAAGGATATGGCTACACCTTC | CAGEGYGYTF | few | - | TRBJ1-2 | TRBV30
TGTGCCATCAGTGAGTCGGGGACAGGGTTGACGAACCGCTATGGCTACACCTTC | CAISESGTGLTNRYGYTF | once | TRBD1 | TRBJ1-2 | TRBV10-3
TGCGCCAGCAGCTTGTTTCCAACCATAACGCGATCTAGTGAGCAGTTCTTC | CASSLFPTITRSSEQFF | - | - | TRBJ2-1 | TRBV5-1
TGCAGCGTTGCGGTTCTATCTAACTATGGCTACACCTTC | CSVAVLSNYGYTF | - | - | TRBJ1-2 | TRBV29-1
TGTGCCAGCAGCTTGCGGACTCCCTTCACAGATACGCAGTATTTT | CASSLRTPFTDTQYF | - | - | TRBJ2-3 | TRBV7-9
TGTGCCTGGAGTGTAACCGGGGCTAACTATGGCTACACCTTC | CAWSVTGANYGYTF | - | - | TRBJ1-2 | TRBV30
TGTGCCAGCAGCCTACAGGGGGGTGGGACTGAAGCTTTCTTT | CASSLQGGGTEAFF | few | TRBD1 | TRBJ1-1 | TRBV7-6
TGTGCCAGCAGCCATTCTCTAGCCAAAAACATTCAGTACTTC | CASSHSLAKNIQYF | - | - | TRBJ2-4 | TRBV14
TGTGCCAGCAGCTCCCCCGCGCGGAACACAGATACGCAGTATTTT | CASSSPARNTDTQYF | - | - | TRBJ2-3 | TRBV9
TGTGCCAGCAGCTTGAGGAGCGGGGGGGACCCAGATACGCAGTATTTT | CASSLRSGGDPDTQYF | - | TRBD2 | TRBJ2-3 | TRBV5-6
TGTGCCAGCAGCCGGGGAGGAGTTCTTCTCTCTGGGGCCAACGTCCTGACTTTC | CASSRGGVLLSGANVLTF | - | - | TRBJ2-6 | TRBV4-2
TGTGCCAGCAGCTTAGGTGGCAACGAAAACTATGGCTACACCTTC | CASSLGGNENYGYTF | - | - | TRBJ1-2 | TRBV11-3
TGTGCCAGCAGCAGGCAAGAGACCCAGTACTTC | CASSRQETQYF | - | - | TRBJ2-5 | TRBV11-2
TGTGCCAGCAGCCCCAATACCCGCCTCGAAGCTTTCTTT | CASSPNTRLEAFF | - | - | TRBJ1-1 | TRBV5-4
TGTGCCAGCAGCCAAGATAGCGGGACTAACACCGGGGAGCTGTTTTTT | CASSQDSGTNTGELFF | - | TRBD2 | TRBJ2-2 | TRBV4-2
TGTGCCAGCAGTTTGGACCCGGCCTACGAGCAGTACTTC | CASSLDPAYEQYF | - | - | TRBJ2-7 | TRBV27
TGTGCCAGCAGCTCAGTCGTGCTTCGGGGGAATCAGCCCCAGCATTTT | CASSSVVLRGNQPQHF | - | - | TRBJ1-5 | TRBV7-8
TGTGCCAGCACGGCCTGGGGAGAGGCCTACGAGCAGTACTTC | CASTAWGEAYEQYF | - | - | TRBJ2-7 | TRBV6-1